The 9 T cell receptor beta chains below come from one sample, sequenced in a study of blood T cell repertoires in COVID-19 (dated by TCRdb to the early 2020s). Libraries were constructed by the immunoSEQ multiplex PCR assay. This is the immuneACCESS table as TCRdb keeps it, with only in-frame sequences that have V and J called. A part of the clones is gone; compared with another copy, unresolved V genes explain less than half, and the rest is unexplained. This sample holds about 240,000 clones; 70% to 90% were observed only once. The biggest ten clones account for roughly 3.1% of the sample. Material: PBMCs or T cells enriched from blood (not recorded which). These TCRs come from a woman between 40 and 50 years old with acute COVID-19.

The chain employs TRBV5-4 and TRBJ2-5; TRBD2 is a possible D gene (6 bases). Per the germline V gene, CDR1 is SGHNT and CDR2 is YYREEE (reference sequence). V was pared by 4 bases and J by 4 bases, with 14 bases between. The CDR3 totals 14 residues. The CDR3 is CASSREGGGETQYF. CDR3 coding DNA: TGTGCCAGCAGCCGTGAGGGAGGAGGAGAGACCCAGTACTTC.

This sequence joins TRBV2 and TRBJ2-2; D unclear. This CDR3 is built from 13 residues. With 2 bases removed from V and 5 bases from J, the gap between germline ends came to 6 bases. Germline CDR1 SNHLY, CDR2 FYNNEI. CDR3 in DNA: TGTGCCAGCAGTGAAATCAGGACCGGGGAGCTGTTTTTT. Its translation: CASSEIRTGELFF.

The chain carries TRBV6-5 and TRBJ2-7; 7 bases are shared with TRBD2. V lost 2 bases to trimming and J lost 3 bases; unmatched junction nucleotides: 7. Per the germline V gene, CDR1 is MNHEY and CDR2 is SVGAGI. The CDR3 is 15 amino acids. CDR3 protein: CASSYQGGRDYEQYF. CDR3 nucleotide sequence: TGTGCCAGCAGTTACCAGGGCGGGAGAGACTACGAGCAGTACTTC.

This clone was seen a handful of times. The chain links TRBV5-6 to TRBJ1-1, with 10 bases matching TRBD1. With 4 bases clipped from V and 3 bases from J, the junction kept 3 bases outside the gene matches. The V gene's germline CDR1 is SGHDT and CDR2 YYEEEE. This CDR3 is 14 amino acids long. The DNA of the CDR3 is TGTGCCAGCAGCACCGGGACAGGGGACACTGAAGCTTTCTTT. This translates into CASSTGTGDTEAFF. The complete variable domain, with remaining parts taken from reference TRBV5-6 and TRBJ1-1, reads DAGVTQSPTHLIKTRGQQVTLRCSPKSGHDTVSWYQQALGQGPQFIFQYYEEEERQRGNFPDRFSGHQFPNYSSELNVNALLLGDSALYLCASSTGTGDTEAFFGQGTRLTVV.

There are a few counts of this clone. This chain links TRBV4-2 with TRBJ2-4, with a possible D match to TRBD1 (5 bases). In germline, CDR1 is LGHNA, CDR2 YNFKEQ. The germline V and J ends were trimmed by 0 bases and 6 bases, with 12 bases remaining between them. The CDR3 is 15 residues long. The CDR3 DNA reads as TGTGCCAGCAGCCAAGATGTCAGGGCCCCAAACATTCAGTACTTC. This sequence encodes CASSQDVRAPNIQYF.

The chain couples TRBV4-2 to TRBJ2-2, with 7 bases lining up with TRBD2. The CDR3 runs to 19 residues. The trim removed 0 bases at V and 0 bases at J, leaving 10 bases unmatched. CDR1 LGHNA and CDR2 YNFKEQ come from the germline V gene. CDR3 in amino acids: CASSQERVTSDANTGELFF. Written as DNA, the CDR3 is TGTGCCAGCAGCCAAGAAAGGGTAACTAGCGATGCGAACACCGGGGAGCTGTTTTTT.

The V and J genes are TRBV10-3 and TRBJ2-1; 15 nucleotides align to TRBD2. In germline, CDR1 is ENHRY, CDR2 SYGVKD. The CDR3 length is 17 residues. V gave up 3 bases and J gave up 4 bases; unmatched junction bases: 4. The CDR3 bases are TGTGCCATCAGTGAAGCCGGGACTAGCGGGAGGTACAATGAGCAGTTCTTC. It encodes CAISEAGTSGRYNEQFF.

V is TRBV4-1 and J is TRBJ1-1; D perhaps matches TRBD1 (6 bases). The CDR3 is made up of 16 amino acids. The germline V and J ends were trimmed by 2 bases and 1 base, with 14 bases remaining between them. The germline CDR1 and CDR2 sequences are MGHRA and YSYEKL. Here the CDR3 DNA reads TGCGCCAGCAGCCAACCCATTCGCAGGGGGAACACTGAAGCTTTCTTT. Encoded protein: CASSQPIRRGNTEAFF.

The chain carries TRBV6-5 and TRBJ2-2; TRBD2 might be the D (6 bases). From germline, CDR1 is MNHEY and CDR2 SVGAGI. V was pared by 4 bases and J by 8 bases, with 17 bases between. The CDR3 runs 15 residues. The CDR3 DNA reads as TGTGCCAGCAGTTTGCGCGGGGACCTCAGGGGGGAGCTGTTTTTT. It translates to CASSLRGDLRGELFF.